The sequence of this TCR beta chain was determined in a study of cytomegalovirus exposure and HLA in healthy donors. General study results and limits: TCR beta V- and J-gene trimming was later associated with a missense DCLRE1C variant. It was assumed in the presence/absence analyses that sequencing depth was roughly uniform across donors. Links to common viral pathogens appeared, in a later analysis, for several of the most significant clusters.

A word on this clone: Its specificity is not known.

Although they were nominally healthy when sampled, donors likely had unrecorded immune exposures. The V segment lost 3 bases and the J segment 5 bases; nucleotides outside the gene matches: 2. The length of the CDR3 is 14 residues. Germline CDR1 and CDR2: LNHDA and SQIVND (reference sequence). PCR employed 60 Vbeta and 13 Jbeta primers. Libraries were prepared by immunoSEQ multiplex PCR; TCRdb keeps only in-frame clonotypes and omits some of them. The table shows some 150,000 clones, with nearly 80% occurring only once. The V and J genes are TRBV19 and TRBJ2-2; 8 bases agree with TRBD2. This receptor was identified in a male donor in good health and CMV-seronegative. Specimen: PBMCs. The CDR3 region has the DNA TGTGCCAGTAGTATTTCGGGAGGGACCGGGGAGCTGTTTTTT. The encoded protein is CASSISGGTGELFF. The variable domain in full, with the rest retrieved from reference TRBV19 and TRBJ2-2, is DGGITQSPKYLFRKEGQNVTLSCEQNLNHDAMYWYRQDPGQGLRLIYYSQIVNDFQKGDIAEGYSVSREKKESFPLTVTSAQKNPTAFYLCASSISGGTGELFFGEGSRLTVL.